Sequencing of this T cell receptor (beta chain) was carried out in a study of identical twins. TCRdb itself ran the 5' RACE reads through MiXCR, one entry per CDR3 protein. Among some 560,000 distinct CDR3 sequences, roughly 9.9% were seen once, and the ten largest hold 2.5% to 3.5%. This clonotype was observed a few times. The antigen remains undetermined. Whole-study results and caveats: Cord blood beta clonotypes that were abundant carried fewer insertions, and memory repertoires showed no such trend.

The CDR3 extends over 13 amino acids. CDR1 is LGHNT, CDR2 FRNRAP, per germline. The trim removed 3 bases at V and 5 bases at J, leaving 2 bases unmatched. This sample also appeared in a second study, on yellow fever vaccine responses in identical twins.

The chain employs TRBV12-5 and TRBJ2-7; 9 nucleotides agree with TRBD1. Sequencing used PBMCs. The clonotype originates from a woman between 18 and 30 years old in good health. The CDR3, as DNA: TGTGCTAGTGGTTTCGACAGGGGGGACGAGCAGTACTTC. Protein: CASGFDRGDEQYF.